A single sample gave rise to the 32 T cell receptor beta chains below, sequenced in a study of T cell clonality in common variable immunodeficiency. The data were produced by immunoSEQ multiplex PCR, yet TCRdb's version contains in-frame clones alone and is incomplete. The sample is made up of about 60,000 clones, none counted only once. The sample consisted of peripheral blood mononuclear cells. These receptors were collected from a person between 18 and 75 years old in good health.

This clone showed up many times. The read terminates 3 residues ahead of where the CDR3 ends, so the germline J gene completes it. This rearrangement joins TRBV11-2 to TRBJ2-1, with 7 nucleotides matching TRBD1. The length of the CDR3 is 15 residues. Germline V gene data show CDR1 as SGHAT and CDR2 as FQNNGV. V gave up 5 bases and J gave up 0 bases; unmatched junction bases: 4. CDR3 sequence reads: CASSPDRSSYNEQFF. The sequenced part of the CDR3 DNA is TGTGCCAGCAGCCCGGACAGGAGCTCCTACAATGAG.

This clone has at least ten counts. The same CDR3 is also encoded by other DNA sequences in this sample. Incomplete CDR3 DNA: TGCGCCAGCAGCTTGGGGAGCGGGCGGGGAGAGACC. Translating it yields CASSLGSGRGET. The CDR3 as a whole reads CASSLGSGRGETQYF. The chain joins TRBV5-1 to TRBJ2-5; tentative D call: TRBD2 (6 bases). The sequence runs out 3 residues before the end of the CDR3; the remainder is reconstructed from the germline J gene. Trimming took off 0 bases at V and 4 bases at J, with 13 bases between the two ends. CDR1 is SGHRS, CDR2 YFSETQ, per germline. The CDR3 runs to 15 residues.

This clone appeared many times. The DNA ends 3 residues before the CDR3 does, and the rest of the CDR3 is filled in from the germline J gene. V is TRBV20-1 and J is TRBJ2-4; 8 bases line up with TRBD2. The CDR3 sequence is 19 residues long. Germline-derived CDR1 and CDR2 are DFQATT and SNEGSKA (reference sequence). Trimming removed 4 bases from V and 0 bases from J; junction bases left unmatched: 17. CDR3 sequence: CSATPPAGDSGIAKNIQYF. CDR3 DNA (partial): TGCAGTGCTACCCCCCCCGCTGGGGATAGCGGGATAGCCAAAAACATT.

This clone was detected many times. The read finishes 3 residues shy of the CDR3 end, and the germline J gene is used to complete it. This chain joins TRBV29-1 and TRBJ1-1; 9 bases are shared with TRBD1. V shed 6 bases and J 5 bases; nucleotides not matched to a gene: 10. This CDR3 is built from 14 residues. Germline loops: CDR1 SQVTM, CDR2 ANQGSEA. The DNA read from the CDR3 is TGCAGCGTCGAAAAACGACAGGGGGGGACTGAA. Amino acids: CSVEKRQGGTE. The entire CDR3 reads CSVEKRQGGTEAFF.

This clone was seen at least ten times. The missing CDR3 end, 3 residues past where the read stops, is filled in from the germline J gene. The chain uses TRBV7-9 and TRBJ1-3; D unresolved. V lost 8 bases, J lost 4 bases, and 6 bases lay in between. The germline V gene encodes CDR1 SEHNR and CDR2 FQNEAQ (reference sequence). This CDR3 is 11 amino acids long. This CDR3 reads CASVRGNTIYF. Partial CDR3 DNA: TGTGCCAGCGTCCGGGGAAACACC.

This clone has a count of ten or more. The read ends 3 residues shy of where the CDR3 ends; the end is completed using the germline J gene. The rearrangement links TRBV29-1 to TRBJ2-5; possible D gene TRBD2, 6 bases. CDR1 SQVTM and CDR2 ANQGSEA come from the germline V gene. V lost 8 bases and J lost 5, with 18 bases in between. The length of the CDR3 is 13 residues. The CDR3 loop reads CSLMGGLSETQYF. CDR3 DNA (partial): TGCAGCCTGATGGGGGGATTAAGTGAGACC.

This clone was observed at least ten times. CDR3 DNA, as far as it was read: TGCAGTGCTAGATCCCTAGCGGGAGGGCCGGTGTTTGGAGATACG. It specifies CSARSLAGGPVFGDT. The entire CDR3 is CSARSLAGGPVFGDTQYF. The chain has TRBV20-1 and TRBJ2-3; 12 nucleotides agree with TRBD2. The read comes to an end 3 residues before the CDR3 does, leaving the germline J gene to fill in the end. Germline assignment: CDR1 DFQATT and CDR2 SNEGSKA (reference sequence). The ends lost 2 bases at V and 5 bases at J; junction bases unmatched: 14. The CDR3 consists of 18 residues.

In its sample, this clone was seen a few times. CDR3 sequence reads: CASSPDRGEDIQYF. The sequenced CDR3 bases are TGTGCCAGCAGCCCAGACAGGGGCGAAGACATT. The rearrangement links TRBV7-9 to TRBJ2-4, with 8 bases fitting TRBD1. The read is 3 residues too short to cover the CDR3 end, so that end is filled in from the germline J gene. The trim removed 5 bases at V and 8 bases at J, leaving 8 bases unmatched. Germline values: CDR1 SEHNR, CDR2 FQNEAQ (reference sequence). The CDR3 runs to 14 residues.

This clone was counted at least ten times. The chain's CDR3 is CASSPPTLSDTQYF. The covered CDR3 bases are TGTGCCAGCTCACCACCTACTCTTTCAGATACG. The gene calls are TRBV18 and TRBJ2-3; D gene unclear. The CDR3 end is not reached by the read, which stops 3 residues before it; the germline J gene fills it in. CDR1 is KGHSH and CDR2 is LQKENI in the germline V gene. This CDR3 is built from 14 residues. Trimming cost V 0 bases and J 4 bases, with 8 bases left between them.

The table lists this clone with many counts. The read stops 3 residues short of the end of the CDR3; the missing end is completed from the germline J gene. The J gene is TRBJ2-6, the V gene TRBV5-1, with D possibly matching TRBD1 (6 bases). Trimming cost V 5 bases and J 0 bases, with 6 bases left between them. This CDR3 region has 14 residues. The germline V gene has CDR1 SGHRS and CDR2 YFSETQ. CDR3 DNA, as far as it was read: TGCGCCAGCAGGACAGGCTCTGGGGCCAACGTC. Translation gives CASRTGSGANV. The full CDR3 protein reads CASRTGSGANVLTF.

The table lists this clone with many counts. The read gets to within 3 residues of the CDR3 end, and the germline J gene fills in the rest. The rearrangement joins TRBV7-2 to TRBJ2-2; D not resolved. This CDR3 spans 15 amino acids. Per germline, CDR1 SGHTA and CDR2 FQGNSA. Between the trimmed V and J ends, which lost 5 bases and 1 base, there was a span of 11 bases. CDR3 DNA (partial): TGTGCCAGCAGCGCCGTAGCTTGGAACACCGGGGAG. Protein product: CASSAVAWNTGE. The full CDR3 sequence reads CASSAVAWNTGELFF.

This clone was found many times. From the germline J gene comes the end of the CDR3, since the read stops 3 residues before it. This rearrangement joins TRBV29-1 to TRBJ2-5, with TRBD2 identical over 8 bases. This CDR3 spans 15 amino acids. The V segment lost 6 bases and the J segment 0 bases; nucleotides outside the gene matches: 9. CDR1 SQVTM and CDR2 ANQGSEA come from the germline V gene. The CDR3 protein is CSVTGIAGNQETQYF. The DNA read from the CDR3 is TGCAGCGTCACCGGGATAGCGGGAAACCAAGAGACC.

This clone appeared many times. The read ends 3 residues early relative to the CDR3; the germline J gene fills the gap. The chain has TRBV11-2 and TRBJ2-3, with a tentative D call TRBD2 (5 bases). The CDR3 extends over 14 amino acids. Between the trimmed V and J ends, which lost 0 bases and 4 bases, there was a span of 8 bases. Germline V gene sequence: CDR1 SGHAT, CDR2 FQNNGV. The part of the CDR3 DNA that was read is TGTGCCAGCAGCTTAGATTTTAGCGCAGATACG. The encoded protein is CASSLDFSADT. The complete CDR3 sequence is CASSLDFSADTQYF.

Comments on this clone: The read ends 3 residues before the CDR3 terminus; that terminus is restored from the germline J gene. The V gene is TRBV5-8, the J gene TRBJ2-1, with no clear D. Trimming stripped 1 base from V and 4 bases from J, with 12 bases between. The CDR3 runs to 15 residues. The germline gives CDR1 SGHTS, CDR2 YDEGEE. CDR3 amino acids: CASSLWYRLYNEQFF. Partial CDR3 DNA: TGTGCCAGCAGCTTGTGGTACCGGTTATACAATGAG. Variable domain in full (rest from reference TRBV5-8 and TRBJ2-1): EAGVTQSPTHLIKTRGQQATLRCSPISGHTSVYWYQQALGLGLQFLLWYDEGEERNRGNFPPRFSGRQFPNYSSELNVNALELEDSALYLCASSLWYRLYNEQFFGPGTRLTVL.

Details on this clone: The read falls 3 residues short of the CDR3 end, and the missing part is taken from the germline J gene. This chain joins TRBV10-3 and TRBJ2-1, with D tentatively TRBD1 (7 bases). Trimming took 0 bases from V and 5 from J, leaving 17 bases between them. Germline CDR1 reads ENHRY; CDR2 reads SYGVKD. The CDR3 is 17 residues long. CDR3 bases read: TGTGCCATCAGTGAGTCGGGGTTGGCAGGGGGGAACAATGAG. This codes for CAISESGLAGGNNE. In full, the CDR3 is CAISESGLAGGNNEQFF.

This clone came up many times. The CDR3 end is not reached by the read, which stops 3 residues before it; the germline J gene fills it in. The chain carries TRBV7-6 and TRBJ2-3; unclear D gene. This CDR3 contains 16 residues. Trimming took 1 base from V and 0 from J, leaving 11 bases between them. Germline values: CDR1 SGHVS, CDR2 FNYEAQ. The CDR3 loop reads CASSLGLASSTDTQYF. The covered CDR3 bases are TGTGCCAGCAGCTTAGGCCTGGCTTCTAGCACAGATACG. Drawing the rest from reference TRBV7-6 and TRBJ2-3, the complete variable domain is GAGVSQSPRYKVTKRGQDVALRCDPISGHVSLYWYRQALGQGPEFLTYFNYEAQQDKSGLPNDRFSAERPEGSISTLTIQRTEQRDSAMYRCASSLGLASSTDTQYFGPGTRLTVL.

Concerning this clone: The read stops 3 residues short of the end of the CDR3; the missing end is completed from the germline J gene. The chain combines TRBV13 with TRBJ2-2; a possible D gene is TRBD1 (6 bases). Germline V gene data show CDR1 as PRHDT and CDR2 as FYEKMQ (reference sequence). V lost 5 bases and J lost 5, with 12 bases in between. The CDR3 totals 14 residues. CDR3 sequence reads: CASSIPGATGELFF. The sequenced part of the CDR3 DNA is TGTGCCAGCAGCATTCCAGGGGCAACCGGGGAG.

Remarks on this clone: The junction shows a germline mismatch at one end, possibly a read error. The read stops 3 residues short of the end of the CDR3; the missing end is completed from the germline J gene. The chain is built from TRBV7-7 and TRBJ1-2, with TRBD1 matching over 8 bases. Germline V gives CDR1 SSHAT, CDR2 FNYEAQ (reference sequence). The CDR3 is made up of 15 amino acids. CDR3 bases read: TGTGCTAGCAGCACTGGACAGGGTCCCTCCTACGAC. This gives the protein CASSTGQGPSYD. The complete CDR3 sequence is CASSTGQGPSYDYTF.

This clone has a count of ten or more. The CDR3 end falls 3 residues outside the read, so it is completed with the germline J gene. V gene TRBV6-1 combines with J gene TRBJ2-7; 7 nucleotides line up with TRBD1. Germline CDR1 and CDR2: MNHNS and SASEGT. Trimming took 4 bases from V and 6 from J; bases not matched to a gene: 6. The CDR3 is 13 amino acids. The CDR3 spells CASSGQGNAEQYF. CDR3 DNA, as far as it was read: TGTGCCAGCAGTGGACAGGGTAACGCCGAG.

This clone was detected many times. A junction end diverges from the germline sequence, so it may reflect a read error. With the read ending 3 residues before the CDR3 end, the germline J gene is used to fill in that end. The J gene is TRBJ1-5, the V gene TRBV28; D is unclear. Germline V gene sequence: CDR1 MDHEN, CDR2 SYDVKM. This CDR3 contains 15 residues. CDR3 region: CASTLSLLSNQPQHF. The DNA read from the CDR3 is TGTGCCAGCACTTTAAGCCTTTTAAGCAATCAGCCC. The full variable domain, completed using reference TRBV28 and TRBJ1-5, is DVKVTQSSRYLVKRTGEKVFLECVQDMDHENMFWYRQDPGLGLRLIYFSYDVKMKEKGDIPEGYSVSREKKERFSLILESASTNQTSMYLCASTLSLLSNQPQHFGDGTRLSIL.

This clone was seen ten or more times. The read comes to an end 3 residues before the CDR3 does, leaving the germline J gene to fill in the end. The chain combines TRBV15 with TRBJ2-5; 10 nucleotides match TRBD1. This CDR3 has 16 residues. CDR1 and CDR2 from the germline V gene are LNHNV and YYDKDF (reference sequence). The trim removed 5 bases at V and 5 bases at J, leaving 11 bases unmatched. This CDR3 is CATSRTTGQGHETQYF. CDR3 DNA (partial): TGTGCCACCAGCCGCACAACGGGACAGGGGCACGAGACC.

This clone was seen at least ten times. The CDR3 extends 3 residues past the end of the read, so its final part is completed from the germline J gene. V gene TRBV20-1 combines with J gene TRBJ2-1; 10 bases match TRBD2. CDR1 is DFQATT, CDR2 SNEGSKA, per germline (reference sequence). The CDR3 is 17 residues long. Germline trimming cut 0 bases from V and 4 bases from J; bases unmatched to any gene: 9. The CDR3 protein is CSARDRSGRPGYNEQFF. The covered CDR3 bases are TGCAGTGCTAGAGACCGTAGCGGGAGGCCGGGGTACAATGAG.

In the case of this clone: The CDR3 end lies 3 residues beyond the end of the read and is filled in from the germline J gene. J is TRBJ1-5 and V is TRBV7-8, with a possible D match to TRBD1 (5 bases). V lost 1 base, J lost 1 base, and 11 bases lay in between. CDR3 length: 16 residues. Germline assignment: CDR1 SGHVS and CDR2 FQNEAQ. The CDR3 spells CASSLGSRQSNQPQHF. CDR3 DNA (partial): TGTGCCAGCAGCTTAGGGTCCCGACAGAGCAATCAGCCC.

In this sample, this clone turned up many times. The CDR3 goes on 3 residues after the read ends, and that part is filled in from the germline J gene. The chain employs TRBV10-3 and TRBJ2-3, with 16 nucleotides matching TRBD2. V was clipped by 6 bases and J by 1 base; unmatched bases: 7. Germline V gene lookup returns CDR1 ENHRY and CDR2 SYGVKD. This CDR3 has 18 residues. The CDR3 bases that were read are TGTGCCATCAGGTCGGGACTAGCGGGAGGGAGAGGCACAGATACG. Amino acid sequence: CAIRSGLAGGRGTDT. The complete CDR3 protein is CAIRSGLAGGRGTDTQYF.

There are many counts of this clone. The read terminates 3 residues ahead of where the CDR3 ends, so the germline J gene completes it. J is TRBJ2-7 and V is TRBV30, with TRBD2 as a possible D gene (6 bases). Germline values: CDR1 GTSNPN, CDR2 SVGIG (reference sequence). The CDR3 sequence is 12 residues long. V dropped 3 bases and J dropped 1 base, with 7 bases sitting between them. The CDR3 sequence: CAWSRGSYEQYF. The part of the CDR3 DNA that was read is TGTGCCTGGAGCCGGGGGTCCTACGAG.

This clone was observed many times. The read falls 3 residues short of the CDR3 end, and the missing part is taken from the germline J gene. The rearrangement uses TRBV5-1 and TRBJ2-1; D uncertain. Trimming cost V 2 bases and J 9 bases, with 12 bases left between them. Germline V lookup: CDR1 SGHRS, CDR2 YFSETQ. The CDR3 sequence is 13 residues long. The CDR3 reads CASSFIRAGEQFF. CDR3 DNA, as far as it was read: TGCGCCAGCAGCTTTATTAGGGCTGGTGAG.

This clone was detected many times. The read finishes 3 residues shy of the CDR3 end, and the germline J gene is used to complete it. J is TRBJ1-4 and V is TRBV6-1; 8 nucleotides match TRBD1. Germline CDR1 is MNHNS and CDR2 is SASEGT. The J segment lost 2 bases and the V segment lost 4 bases, leaving 0 bases of the junction unmatched. CDR3 size: 14 residues. CDR3 protein: CASSGTGTNEKLFF. The sequenced part of the CDR3 DNA is TGTGCCAGCAGTGGGACAGGGACTAATGAAAAA.

This clone was found many times. Read sequence stops 3 residues before the CDR3 end, and the germline J gene provides the missing end. The rearrangement joins TRBV10-3 to TRBJ2-2, with 10 bases lining up with TRBD2. Germline V CDR1 and CDR2: ENHRY, SYGVKD. V lost 9 bases to trimming and J lost 7 bases; unmatched junction nucleotides: 11. There are 15 residues in the CDR3. The CDR3 bases that were read are TGTGCCATTAGGCCTAGCGGGAGAAGTTTCGGGGAG. Protein product: CAIRPSGRSFGE. The complete CDR3 reads CAIRPSGRSFGELFF.

This clone has ten or more counts. The read ends 3 residues shy of where the CDR3 ends; the end is completed using the germline J gene. The chain employs TRBV18 and TRBJ2-5; 7 positions match TRBD2. The CDR3 is 12 amino acids. From germline, CDR1 is KGHSH and CDR2 LQKENI. The V and J ends lost 3 bases and 5 bases, in that order; junction bases with no gene match: 0. CDR3 DNA, as far as it was read: TGTGCCAGCTCACCGGGGGGGGAGACC. The encoded protein is CASSPGGET. The CDR3 in its entirety is CASSPGGETQYF.

This clone appeared many times. The read stops 3 residues short of the end of the CDR3; the missing end is completed from the germline J gene. This chain joins TRBV19 and TRBJ2-1; TRBD1 matches 9 bases. V shed 4 bases, J shed 3 bases, and the junction held 7 bases outside the gene matches. From germline, CDR1 is LNHDA and CDR2 SQIVND (reference sequence). CDR3 size: 16 residues. Here the CDR3 reads CASSSGRDRDYNEQFF. The part of the CDR3 DNA that was read is TGTGCCAGTAGTAGCGGCCGGGACAGGGACTACAATGAG.

This clone was counted many times. The observed sequence ends 3 residues before the CDR3 terminus, with the missing tail filled in from the germline J gene. This chain connects TRBV7-2 to TRBJ2-7, with 9 bases fitting TRBD1. The germline CDR1 and CDR2 sequences are SGHTA and FQGNSA. CDR3 size: 13 residues. V was clipped by 5 bases and J by 4 bases; unmatched bases: 3. The sequenced part of the CDR3 DNA is TGTGCCAGCAGCCCCGGGACAGGGTACGAG. Its translation: CASSPGTGYE. The entire CDR3 sequence reads CASSPGTGYEQYF.

This clone was seen only a few times. The read terminates 3 residues ahead of where the CDR3 ends, so the germline J gene completes it. The V and J genes are TRBV18 and TRBJ2-2, with TRBD1 matching over 7 bases. This CDR3 has 13 amino acids. Germline CDR1 is KGHSH and CDR2 is LQKENI. After removal of 2 bases from V and 6 bases from J, the junction contained 0 bases not matched to a gene. The CDR3 reads CASSPDRAGELFF. CDR3 DNA, as far as it was read: TGTGCCAGCTCACCAGACAGGGCCGGGGAG.